These T cell receptor beta chains were read from a single sample in a study of blood T cells in healthy people across ages. TCRdb reanalysed the 5' RACE reads using MiXCR and keeps one entry per CDR3 protein. This sample has hundreds of thousands of distinct CDR3 sequences, with 32% found just once. Sample: blood. Receptor source: a woman older than 75 in good health. Both conserved end residues are part of each CDR3. A D gene is named only where the DNA matches it firmly. The size entry is marked missing in some rows and otherwise reads once, few, many or a size class.

TRBJ2-5,TRBV6-5,TRBD2,NA,TGTGCCAGCAGTTACTCGGGGCTAGCGGGGAGTGGGGAGACCCAGTACTTC,CASSYSGLAGSGETQYF
TRBJ2-7,TRBV14,TRBD2,NA,TGTGCCAGCAGCCAAGGCGCGACTAGCGTTTACTACAATGAGCAGTACTTC,CASSQGATSVYYNEQYF
TRBJ2-6,TRBV7-2,NA,NA,TGTGCCAGCAACCGGGACTTTGGGGCCAACGTCCTGACTTTC,CASNRDFGANVLTF
TRBJ2-5,TRBV28,TRBD1,many,TGTGCCAGCAGCCCGGACAGGGTGGGAGAGACCCAGTACTTC,CASSPDRVGETQYF
TRBJ2-7,TRBV5-1,NA,many,TGCGCCAGCAGCCCCCCGACAATGAGTGAGCAGTACTTC,CASSPPTMSEQYF
TRBJ2-5,TRBV20-1,TRBD2,many,TGCAGTGCTAGAGATGGGGGAAGCGGGGAGGAGACCCAGTACTTC,CSARDGGSGEETQYF
TRBJ2-7,TRBV4-3,NA,few,TGCGCCAGCAGCCAAGATCTGGTTTGGTGGGGGAATGAGCAGTACTTC,CASSQDLVWWGNEQYF
TRBJ2-1,TRBV20-1,NA,NA,TGCAGTGCTAGGGAGGGACGGGGCCTCGATGAGCAGTTCTTC,CSAREGRGLDEQFF
TRBJ2-1,TRBV9,NA,many,TGTGCCAGCGGGGGCGGGGGATCCTCCTACAATGAGCAGTTCTTC,CASGGGGSSYNEQFF
TRBJ1-1,TRBV28,NA,few,TGTGCCAGCAGTTTCGCTGGGAGGCTAATCTTGAACACTGAAGCTTTCTTT,CASSFAGRLILNTEAFF
TRBJ2-3,TRBV6-5,TRBD2,many,TGTGCCAGCAGTTACTCGGCGGGGGGGCCCAAAGATACGCAGTATTTT,CASSYSAGGPKDTQYF
TRBJ2-1,TRBV11-2,NA,many,TGTGCCAGCAGCTTAAGTAGAACAGAGCAGTTCTTC,CASSLSRTEQFF
TRBJ2-7,TRBV7-9,TRBD1,many,TGTGCCAGCAGCCAGGGGACAGGGGTCTACGAGCAGTACTTC,CASSQGTGVYEQYF
TRBJ2-1,TRBV7-9,NA,NA,TGTGCCAGCAGCTTAGAAATGGGGGGCAATGAGCAGTTCTTC,CASSLEMGGNEQFF
TRBJ2-1,TRBV20-1,TRBD2,NA,TGCAGTGCGCGACTGCCTAGCGGGGGACTCAATGAGCAGTTCTTC,CSARLPSGGLNEQFF
TRBJ1-4,TRBV5-8,NA,NA,TGTGCCAGCAGCTTGGCGGGACATTTAAATGAAAAACTGTTTTTT,CASSLAGHLNEKLFF
TRBJ1-4,TRBV5-1,NA,many,TGCGCCAGCAACCGTGAGGGGTCGGCCCTAGAAAAACTGTTTTTT,CASNREGSALEKLFF
TRBJ2-7,TRBV4-2,NA,once,TGTGCCAGCAGCCAAGGCGCGGACAGAGCCTACGAGCAGTACTTC,CASSQGADRAYEQYF
TRBJ2-1,TRBV20-1,TRBD2,NA,TGCAGTGCTAGAGTGGCGGGGGGCAGTGAGCAGTTCTTC,CSARVAGGSEQFF
TRBJ1-4,TRBV3-1,NA,NA,TGTGCCAGCAGCCAAGATACGTCCTTAGCTGGCGAAAAACTGTTTTTT,CASSQDTSLAGEKLFF
TRBJ2-5,TRBV6-1,NA,many,TGTGCCAGCAGTGGTGGGGGGACACAAGAGACCCAGTACTTC,CASSGGGTQETQYF
TRBJ2-1,TRBV27,TRBD2,NA,TGTGCCAGCAGACCAAATAGCGGGAGTTCCTACAATGAGCAGTTCTTC,CASRPNSGSSYNEQFF
TRBJ1-1,TRBV2,NA,NA,TGTGCCAGCAGTGATAGTAGCAGTTACTACTCTGAAGCTTTCTTT,CASSDSSSYYSEAFF
TRBJ1-2,TRBV6-5,NA,many,TGTGCCAGCAGCACAACAGGGACGGGCTACACCTTC,CASSTTGTGYTF
TRBJ2-3,TRBV5-1,NA,many,TGCGCCAGCAGCTCGGCTGGATCTAGCACAGATACGCAGTATTTT,CASSSAGSSTDTQYF
TRBJ2-1,TRBV21-1,NA,NA,TGTGCCAGCAGCACGCCGGGACTAGCGGGTGTGGCTACCTACAATGAGCAGTTCTTC,CASSTPGLAGVATYNEQFF
TRBJ1-6,TRBV6-5,NA,many,TGTGCCAGCAGTTATGGTTTTACTGATTCACCCCTCCACTTT,CASSYGFTDSPLHF
TRBJ1-4,TRBV5-5,NA,NA,TGTGCCAGCAGCTTGAGGCAGGGGTCAGCAACTAATGAAAAACTGTTTTTT,CASSLRQGSATNEKLFF
TRBJ1-5,TRBV5-1,NA,few,TGCGCCAGCAGCTTGGATTGGGGGAAGGGGCAGCCCCAGCATTTT,CASSLDWGKGQPQHF
TRBJ1-1,TRBV30,NA,few,TGTGCCTGGAGTAGGGTTGGCGGACTGAACACTGAAGCTTTCTTT,CAWSRVGGLNTEAFF
TRBJ2-1,TRBV4-2,TRBD2,many,TGTGCCAGCAGCCGGACTAGCGGGGGCACCGGGGCATCTGAGCAGTTCTTC,CASSRTSGGTGASEQFF
TRBJ2-1,TRBV19,TRBD1,many,TGTGCCAGTAGTCCGGGACAGGGGGCCCTAGGTCAGTTCTTC,CASSPGQGALGQFF
TRBJ2-2,TRBV11-2,TRBD2,few,TGTGCCAGCACCAGCGGGGGGGCCCCCGGGGAGCTGTTTTTT,CASTSGGAPGELFF
TRBJ1-2,TRBV4-3,NA,few,TGCGCCAGCAGCCAAGATCTCCGGACCCTTTTCTATGGCTACACCTTC,CASSQDLRTLFYGYTF
TRBJ1-2,TRBV7-9,TRBD1,NA,TGTGCCAGCAGCCCGCCCGGGACAGACGGCTACACCTTC,CASSPPGTDGYTF
TRBJ2-2,TRBV11-2,NA,few,TGTGCCAGCAGCCCGGGGGCCTACACCGGGGAGCTGTTTTTT,CASSPGAYTGELFF
TRBJ2-2,TRBV7-9,TRBD1,once,TGTGCCAGCAGCTTTCCGGGACAGGGGGCCGGGGAGCTGTTTTTT,CASSFPGQGAGELFF
TRBJ2-3,TRBV7-2,NA,NA,TGTGCCAGCAGCTGGGTTGGTAGCGGAGATACGCAGTATTTT,CASSWVGSGDTQYF
TRBJ2-7,TRBV5-1,TRBD1,NA,TGCGCCAGCAGCTGGCAGGGGGCCGGCTACGAGCAGTACTTC,CASSWQGAGYEQYF
TRBJ2-1,TRBV19,TRBD1,NA,TGTGCCAGTAGTACAGGGCAGGGGGACTACAATGAGCAGTTCTTC,CASSTGQGDYNEQFF
TRBJ2-7,TRBV18,NA,many,TGTGCCAGCTCACCACGGGCGGTCTCCTACGAGCAGTACTTC,CASSPRAVSYEQYF
TRBJ1-6,TRBV7-9,NA,NA,TGTGCCAGCAGCGTAGAAGGTTGGGGTGGGTCACCCCTCCACTTT,CASSVEGWGGSPLHF
TRBJ2-7,TRBV7-2,TRBD1,NA,TGCGCCAGCACACCCGTGTCCGGACAGGGTTACGAGCAGTACTTC,CASTPVSGQGYEQYF
TRBJ1-1,TRBV19,NA,few,TGTGCCAGTAGTATAGATCAAACTGAAGCTTTCTTT,CASSIDQTEAFF
TRBJ2-3,TRBV5-1,NA,NA,TGCGCCAGCAGCGGCAGGTACACAGATACGCAGTATTTT,CASSGRYTDTQYF
TRBJ2-1,TRBV28,TRBD2,many,TGTGCCAGCATTTCAAAAGGGGGCGGGGGGGCTTACAATGAGCAGTTCTTC,CASISKGGGGAYNEQFF
TRBJ2-3,TRBV7-9,NA,few,NA,CASTWGGGSTDTRYF